A single sample gave rise to the 25 T cell receptor beta chains below, sequenced in a study of identifying expanded T cells in peripheral blood. The protocol was immunoSEQ multiplex PCR, while the TCRdb copy is restricted to in-frame clones and leaves out a portion. The sample contains around 120,000 clones, around 89% of which appear only once. The source material was blood. These receptors were obtained from a person aged 18-70 years in good health.

The chain uses TRBV27 and TRBJ2-7, with D perhaps TRBD2 (5 bases). The CDR3 covers 14 residues. V was pared by 5 bases and J by 1 base, with 12 bases between. Looked up from germline, CDR1 is MNHEY and CDR2 is SMNVEV (reference sequence). The DNA of the CDR3 is TGTGCCAGCAGTCCCGTCGGGAAGTCCTACGAGCAGTACTTC. This sequence encodes CASSPVGKSYEQYF.

This chain joins TRBV6-6 and TRBJ1-2, with TRBD1 matching 7 bases. Trimming removed 2 bases from V and 4 bases from J; junction bases left unmatched: 7. Germline CDR1 reads MNHNY; CDR2 reads SVGAGI (reference sequence). This CDR3 is 15 amino acids long. The CDR3 bases are TGTGCCAGCAGTTACGGGGGGACAGAGAGCTATGGCTACACCTTC. It translates to CASSYGGTESYGYTF.

This chain connects TRBV4-2 to TRBJ1-3, with TRBD1 matching over 7 bases. Germline V CDR1 and CDR2: LGHNA, YNFKEQ. The CDR3 loop spans 15 amino acids. The ends lost 3 bases at V and 4 bases at J; junction bases unmatched: 6. The CDR3 region is CASSHDRVAGNTIYF. For the CDR3, the DNA is TGTGCCAGCAGCCATGACAGGGTAGCAGGAAACACCATATATTTT.

The CDR3 is CASSIPGASYEQYF. CDR3 DNA: TGTGCCAGTAGTATCCCCGGTGCATCCTACGAGCAGTACTTC. V is TRBV19 and J is TRBJ2-7; D ambiguous. The germline V and J ends were trimmed by 3 bases and 1 base, with 10 bases remaining between them. Germline V gives CDR1 LNHDA, CDR2 SQIVND (reference sequence). This CDR3 region has 14 residues.

J is TRBJ2-5 and V is TRBV7-7; D call uncertain. Germline V gene sequence: CDR1 SSHAT, CDR2 FNYEAQ (reference sequence). The V and J ends lost 2 bases and 2 bases respectively, with 6 bases between them. The CDR3 totals 13 residues. The CDR3 region is CASSLTEQETQYF. Here the CDR3 DNA reads TGTGCCAGCAGCTTAACCGAGCAAGAGACCCAGTACTTC.

The V gene is TRBV2, the J gene TRBJ2-5, with D perhaps TRBD2 (5 bases). TRBJ2-7 matches the DNA end more closely, so the J call is doubtful. The germline V gene has CDR1 SNHLY and CDR2 FYNNEI. This CDR3 comprises 16 residues. The CDR3: CASRAGPGYLQYEQYF. For the CDR3, the DNA is TGTGCCAGCAGAGCCGGCCCGGGGTATCTGCAGTACGAGCAGTACTTC.

The chain joins TRBV11-3 to TRBJ1-1; D may be TRBD1 (5 bases). Germline CDR1 and CDR2: SGHNT and YENEEA. V shed 0 bases and J shed 1 base, with 6 bases lying between them. This CDR3 has 14 residues. CDR3 nucleotide sequence: TGTGCCAGCAGCTTAGAGGGGGAGAACACTGAAGCTTTCTTT. Protein: CASSLEGENTEAFF.

V usage is TRBV5-6 and J usage is TRBJ2-1; a possible D gene is TRBD2 (5 bases). V lost 1 base, J lost 0 bases, and 11 bases lay in between. The CDR3 runs 16 residues. Per the germline V gene, CDR1 is SGHDT and CDR2 is YYEEEE. CDR3 DNA sequence: TGTGCCAGCAGCTTGTCCATGGCGGGCTCCTACAATGAGCAGTTCTTC. The encoded protein is CASSLSMAGSYNEQFF.

The chain joins TRBV5-1 to TRBJ2-7, with a tentative D call TRBD1 (5 bases). V shed 4 bases and J shed 0 bases, with 11 bases lying between them. Germline V gene sequence: CDR1 SGHRS, CDR2 YFSETQ. The CDR3 extends over 14 amino acids. This chain's CDR3 is CASSPRTSSYEQYF. CDR3 nucleotides: TGCGCCAGCAGCCCGCGGACATCCTCCTACGAGCAGTACTTC. Looking up the rest from reference TRBV5-1 and TRBJ2-7 gives the full variable domain: KAGVTQTPRYLIKTRGQQVTLSCSPISGHRSVSWYQQTPGQGLQFLFEYFSETQRNKGNFPGRFSGRQFSNSRSEMNVSTLELGDSALYLCASSPRTSSYEQYFGPGTRLTVT.

V is TRBV7-9 and J is TRBJ1-2; TRBD1 might be the D (6 bases). The CDR3 has 15 residues. V was shortened by 6 bases and J by 2 bases, with 16 bases between the two germline ends. Per the germline V gene, CDR1 is SEHNR and CDR2 is FQNEAQ (reference sequence). This chain's CDR3 is CASSSGAGINYGYTF. The CDR3, as DNA: TGTGCCAGCAGTTCGGGGGCAGGGATCAACTATGGCTACACCTTC.

The rearrangement joins TRBV7-3 to TRBJ2-3; 11 nucleotides align to TRBD2. The CDR3 consists of 15 residues. Per the germline V gene, CDR1 is SGHTA and CDR2 is FQGTGA. V lost 4 bases, J lost 5 bases, and 5 bases stayed unmatched. The CDR3 sequence: CASSSSGGLGDTQYF. CDR3 in DNA: TGTGCCAGCAGCTCTAGCGGGGGGCTTGGAGATACGCAGTATTTT.

The table lists this clone with a few counts. The V and J genes are TRBV6-5 and TRBJ1-4, with a tentative D call TRBD1 (5 bases). Trimming removed 3 bases at V and 3 bases at J, with 11 bases between. Per germline, CDR1 MNHEY and CDR2 SVGAGI. The CDR3 spans 15 residues. CDR3 loop: CASSYWAGSNEKLFF. DNA of the CDR3: TGTGCCAGCAGTTATTGGGCAGGGTCTAATGAAAAACTGTTTTTT.

This rearrangement joins TRBV5-4 to TRBJ2-3; 9 positions match TRBD2. The CDR3 runs to 16 residues. V lost 2 bases to trimming and J lost 5 bases; unmatched junction nucleotides: 9. Looked up from germline, CDR1 is SGHNT and CDR2 is YYREEE (reference sequence). The DNA for the CDR3 is TGTGCCAGCAGCTTTGGGCGGGGGGGCGCCGGAGATACGCAGTATTTT. This gives the protein CASSFGRGGAGDTQYF.

The V call is TRBV9, the J call TRBJ2-2; D may be TRBD1 or TRBD2 (5 bases each). CDR1 is SGDLS, CDR2 YYNGEE, per germline. This CDR3 has 15 residues. V gave up 4 bases and J gave up 2 bases, with 12 bases separating them. The CDR3, as DNA: TGTGCCAGCAGCATTAGGGGAGATAACACCGGGGAGCTGTTTTTT. Its translation: CASSIRGDNTGELFF.

J is TRBJ1-5 and V is TRBV15, with D tentatively TRBD1 (5 bases). The germline CDR1 and CDR2 sequences are LNHNV and YYDKDF (reference sequence). This CDR3 is 13 amino acids long. The V gene lost 5 bases and the J gene lost 5 bases, with 10 bases spanning the gap. The CDR3 sequence: CATSPRGDQPQHF. The CDR3 DNA follows: TGTGCCACCAGCCCCCGGGGGGATCAGCCCCAGCATTTT.

The V call is TRBV19, the J call TRBJ1-3; 7 bases map to TRBD1. V trimming: 8 bases; J trimming: 11 bases; junction bases outside the gene matches: 6. CDR1 is LNHDA, CDR2 SQIVND, per germline (reference sequence). This CDR3 contains 11 residues. The CDR3, as DNA: TGTGCCAGTTCGGCAGGGGGTCCCATATATTTT. Its protein product is CASSAGGPIYF. Looking up the rest from reference TRBV19 and TRBJ1-3 gives the full variable domain: DGGITQSPKYLFRKEGQNVTLSCEQNLNHDAMYWYRQDPGQGLRLIYYSQIVNDFQKGDIAEGYSVSREKKESFPLTVTSAQKNPTAFYLCASSAGGPIYFGEGSWLTVV.

This sequence joins TRBV12-5 and TRBJ1-1; D is unclear. From germline, CDR1 is LGHNT and CDR2 FRNRAP. The CDR3 extends over 13 amino acids. V was pared by 5 bases and J by 1 base, with 8 bases between. CDR3 loop: CASGPSRNTEAFF. As DNA, the CDR3 is TGTGCTAGTGGTCCATCCCGGAACACTGAAGCTTTCTTT.

The rearrangement links TRBV6-5 to TRBJ1-1, with D perhaps TRBD1 (5 bases). This CDR3 comprises 13 residues. The V and J ends lost 5 bases and 7 bases respectively, with 14 bases between them. Germline V gene sequence: CDR1 MNHEY, CDR2 SVGAGI. The CDR3 DNA follows: TGTGCCAGCAGTACGGGGCAGCGTCTTGAAGCTTTCTTT. As protein: CASSTGQRLEAFF.

This chain uses TRBV4-2 with TRBJ1-2; TRBD1 is a possible D gene (5 bases). CDR3 length equals 13 residues. V lost 4 bases to trimming and J lost 8 bases, with 14 bases between them. Per germline, CDR1 LGHNA and CDR2 YNFKEQ. The DNA of the CDR3 is TGTGCCAGCAGCCGGACGCTCGCAGGGGGCTACACCTTC. Translation: CASSRTLAGGYTF.

The chain links TRBV9 to TRBJ1-6; D gene ambiguous. CDR3 length: 16 residues. Germline V gene data show CDR1 as SGDLS and CDR2 as YYNGEE. Trimming cost V 0 bases and J 2 bases, with 9 bases left between them. In nucleotides, the CDR3 is TGTGCCAGCAGCGTAGGTCCGCGGGCCTATAATTCACCCCTCCACTTT. Amino acid sequence: CASSVGPRAYNSPLHF. Full variable domain (missing parts from reference TRBV9 and TRBJ1-6): DSGVTQTPKHLITATGQRVTLRCSPRSGDLSVYWYQQSLDQGLQFLIQYYNGEERAKGNILERFSAQQFPDLHSELNLSSLELGDSALYFCASSVGPRAYNSPLHFGNGTRLTVT.

The rearrangement links TRBV14 to TRBJ2-7; maybe TRBD1 (6 bases). Germline CDR1 SGHDN, CDR2 FVKESK. V was trimmed by 1 base and J by 5 bases, leaving 15 bases between them. CDR3 size: 15 residues. CDR3 sequence: CASSQGYREIDEQYF. CDR3 bases: TGTGCCAGCAGCCAAGGGTACAGGGAGATCGACGAGCAGTACTTC.

The chain couples TRBV7-8 to TRBJ1-4; D not certain. The CDR3 sequence is 16 residues long. Trimming shortened V by 0 bases and J by 0 bases, and 8 bases separated the two germline ends. The germline V gene encodes CDR1 SGHVS and CDR2 FQNEAQ. The CDR3 coding sequence is TGTGCCAGCAGCTTAGCGTCTCTCGCAACTAATGAAAAACTGTTTTTT. The encoded protein is CASSLASLATNEKLFF.

This clone was seen a single time. This chain uses TRBV5-6 with TRBJ2-5, with a weak D call TRBD1 (6 bases). The CDR3 has 14 amino acids. V was trimmed by 4 bases and J by 2 bases, leaving 12 bases between them. Germline CDR1 and CDR2: SGHDT and YYEEEE. This CDR3 reads CASSGTGTQETQYF. CDR3 sequence (DNA): TGTGCCAGCAGCGGGACCGGGACACAAGAGACCCAGTACTTC. The variable domain in full, with the rest retrieved from reference TRBV5-6 and TRBJ2-5, is DAGVTQSPTHLIKTRGQQVTLRCSPKSGHDTVSWYQQALGQGPQFIFQYYEEEERQRGNFPDRFSGHQFPNYSSELNVNALLLGDSALYLCASSGTGTQETQYFGPGTRLLVL.

V gene TRBV9 combines with J gene TRBJ2-2; D gene uncertain. This CDR3 has 13 residues. CDR1 and CDR2 (germline): SGDLS, YYNGEE. The V end lost 0 bases, the J end lost 7 bases, and 7 bases lay between the germline ends. CDR3 in DNA: TGTGCCAGCAGCGTAGGAAGTAGCGGGGAGCTGTTTTTT. Translated: CASSVGSSGELFF.

This sequence joins TRBV6-5 and TRBJ1-2; 7 nucleotides match TRBD1. CDR3 length: 13 residues. Unmatched junction bases numbered 6, after V lost 6 bases and J lost 5 bases. The germline CDR1 and CDR2 sequences are MNHEY and SVGAGI. The CDR3 loop is CASSGTATYGYTF. CDR3 DNA sequence: TGTGCCAGCAGCGGGACAGCTACTTATGGCTACACCTTC.